This TCR beta chain was identified during a study of Graves' ophthalmopathy and Graves' hyperthyroidism. Background on the study: Researchers obtained peripheral blood at initial diagnosis, before any treatment had begun. General study findings and limits: A majority of expanded thyroid clonotypes exceeding 0.001 frequency were likewise present in blood.

Scientists amplified the TCR beta CDR3 regions from RNA transcripts. Second-round multiplex PCR came after first-round RT-PCR with HTBI primers. TCRdb passed the multiplex PCR reads through MiXCR, listing each CDR3 protein once. The table records about 620,000 distinct CDR3 sequences, 22% of them present only once. Germline V lookup: CDR1 LGHNT, CDR2 FRNRAP. This CDR3 region has 13 residues. V lost 6 bases, J lost 5 bases, and 6 bases stayed unmatched. At least ten counts were recorded for this clonotype. Its specificity is unknown. Stable hyperthyroidism denotes an absence of ophthalmopathy throughout 18 months of follow-up.

The chain is built from TRBV12-5 and TRBJ1-1; TRBD1 agrees at 7 bases. Specimen: peripheral blood. This TCR derives from a woman aged 18-29 years with stable Graves' hyperthyroidism. Some clones in this sample may be carry-over from other donors' samples. The DNA for the CDR3 is TGTGCTAGTGGGACAGGGTTAGATACTGAAGCTTTCTTT. Its translation: CASGTGLDTEAFF. The variable domain in full, completed from reference TRBV12-5 and TRBJ1-1, reads DARVTQTPRHKVTEMGQEVTMRCQPILGHNTVFWYRQTMMQGLELLAYFRNRAPLDDSGMPKDRFSAEMPDATLATLKIQPSEPRDSAVYFCASGTGLDTEAFFGQGTRLTVV.